This T cell receptor (beta chain) appears in the sequencing data of a study of T cells after yellow fever vaccination. Whole-study results and caveats: Booster sampling recovered most clones from primary vaccination (about 97% CD4, roughly 86% CD8). Just a small share of clonotypes turned up in the CD4 compartment as well as the CD8 compartment. Weaker, the secondary response peaked sooner, at day 5 versus 15.

A remark on this clonotype: Its specificity is not known.

In making TCR cDNA, 5'RACE template switching added a universal primer site and UMIs to it. TCRdb called the 5' RACE reads again in MiXCR, with one record for every CDR3 protein. The repertoire consists of approximately 610,000 distinct CDR3 sequences, with about a sixth occurring once and the leading ten covering 15% to 20%. Germline CDR1 MNHNS, CDR2 SASEGT. The length of the CDR3 is 17 residues. After removal of 5 bases from V and 8 bases from J, the junction contained 14 bases not matched to a gene. The TCR originated in a man younger than 35 who received the YFV17D yellow fever vaccine. The specimen comprised PBMCs, sampled roughly 5 days after the first yellow fever vaccination. The chain combines TRBV6-1 with TRBJ2-1; 11 bases match TRBD2. This chain's CDR3 is CASSLGLAGSGGDEQFF. In nucleotides, the CDR3 is TGTGCCAGCAGTCTCGGACTAGCGGGCTCAGGAGGCGATGAGCAGTTCTTC.